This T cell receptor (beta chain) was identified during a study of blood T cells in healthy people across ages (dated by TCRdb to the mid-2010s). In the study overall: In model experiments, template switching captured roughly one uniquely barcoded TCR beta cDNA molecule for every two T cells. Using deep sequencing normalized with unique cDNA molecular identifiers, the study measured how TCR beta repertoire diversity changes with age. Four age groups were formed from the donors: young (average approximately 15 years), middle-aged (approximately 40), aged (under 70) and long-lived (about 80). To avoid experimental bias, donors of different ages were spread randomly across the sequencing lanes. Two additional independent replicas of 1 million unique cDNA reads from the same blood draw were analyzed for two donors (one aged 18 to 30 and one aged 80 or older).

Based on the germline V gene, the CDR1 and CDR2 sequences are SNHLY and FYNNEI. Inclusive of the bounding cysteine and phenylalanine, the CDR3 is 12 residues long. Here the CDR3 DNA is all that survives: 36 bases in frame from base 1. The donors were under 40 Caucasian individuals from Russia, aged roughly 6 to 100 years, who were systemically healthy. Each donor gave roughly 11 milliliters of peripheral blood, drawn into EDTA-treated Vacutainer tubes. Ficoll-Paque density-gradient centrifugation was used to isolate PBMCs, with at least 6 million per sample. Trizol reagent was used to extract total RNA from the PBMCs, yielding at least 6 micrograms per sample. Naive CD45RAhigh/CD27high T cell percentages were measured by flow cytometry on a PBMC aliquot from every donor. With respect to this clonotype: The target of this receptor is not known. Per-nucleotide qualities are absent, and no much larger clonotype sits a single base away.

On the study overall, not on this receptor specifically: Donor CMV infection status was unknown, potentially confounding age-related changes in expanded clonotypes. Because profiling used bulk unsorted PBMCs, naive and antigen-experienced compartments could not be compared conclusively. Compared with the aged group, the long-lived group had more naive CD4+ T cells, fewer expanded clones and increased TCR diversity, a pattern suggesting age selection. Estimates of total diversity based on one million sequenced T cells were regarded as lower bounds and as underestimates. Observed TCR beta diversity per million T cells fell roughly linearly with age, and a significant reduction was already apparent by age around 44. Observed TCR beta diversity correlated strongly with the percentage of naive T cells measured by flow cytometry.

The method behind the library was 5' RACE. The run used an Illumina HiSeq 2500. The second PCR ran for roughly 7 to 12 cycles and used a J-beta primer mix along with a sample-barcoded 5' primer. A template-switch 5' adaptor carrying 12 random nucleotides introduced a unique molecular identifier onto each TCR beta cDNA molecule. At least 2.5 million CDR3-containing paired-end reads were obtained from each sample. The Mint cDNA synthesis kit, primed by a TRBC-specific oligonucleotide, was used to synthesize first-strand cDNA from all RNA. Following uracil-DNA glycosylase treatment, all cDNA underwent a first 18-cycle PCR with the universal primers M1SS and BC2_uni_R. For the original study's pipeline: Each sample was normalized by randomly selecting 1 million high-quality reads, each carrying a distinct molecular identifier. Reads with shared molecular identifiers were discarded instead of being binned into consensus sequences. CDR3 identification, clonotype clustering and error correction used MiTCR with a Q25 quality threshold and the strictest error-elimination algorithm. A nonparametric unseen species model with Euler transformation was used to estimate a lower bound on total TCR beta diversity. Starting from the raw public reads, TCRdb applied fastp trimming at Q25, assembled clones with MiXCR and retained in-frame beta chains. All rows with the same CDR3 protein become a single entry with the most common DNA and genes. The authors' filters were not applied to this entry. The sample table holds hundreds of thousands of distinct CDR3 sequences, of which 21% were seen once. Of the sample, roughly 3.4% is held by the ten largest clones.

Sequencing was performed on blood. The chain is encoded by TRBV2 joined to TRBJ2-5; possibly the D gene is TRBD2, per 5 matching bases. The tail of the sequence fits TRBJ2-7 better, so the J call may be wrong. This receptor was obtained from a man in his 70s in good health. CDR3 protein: CASTTITYEQYF. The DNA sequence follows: TGTGCCAGCACGACTATAACCTACGAGCAGTACTTC.